This passage covers 18 T cell receptor beta chains from one sample sequenced in a study of CD4 T cells in relation to SARS-CoV-2 and coronaviruses. Sequencing used immunoSEQ multiplex PCR; TCRdb keeps in-frame clones, though not all of them. The sample carries around 20,000 clones, around 68% recorded once. Their recognized antigens are unknown. CD4+ T cells from unexposed donors were obtained before the COVID-19 pandemic (2011-2018). Isolation of CD4+ T cells took place after less than twelve days in culture. Sequencing input: CD4+ T cells from PBMCs, cultured in vitro. These receptors were obtained from a human donor in good health.

This rearrangement joins TRBV29-1 to TRBJ1-4; 7 positions match TRBD1. The germline CDR1 and CDR2 sequences are SQVTM and ANQGSEA. This CDR3 region has 15 residues. Losses at the gene ends were 7 bases for V and 7 bases for J; bases not matched to a gene: 15. CDR3 sequence (DNA): TGCAGCGGTGGCGGAGGACAGGATGCCCGTGAAAAACTGTTTTTT. Translating gives CSGGGGQDAREKLFF.

For the CDR3, the DNA is TGCGCCAGCAGCCAAGAATTTAAGGGAGGTAGGGGCTACACCTTC. Translated, it gives CASSQEFKGGRGYTF. The chain employs TRBV4-3 and TRBJ1-2; D gene unclear. The CDR3 has 15 residues. The germline V and J ends were trimmed by 0 bases and 8 bases, with 16 bases remaining between them. CDR1 and CDR2 from the germline V gene are LGHNA and YSLEER.

A few counts support this clone. The chain has TRBV29-1 and TRBJ2-5; D could derive from TRBD1 or TRBD2 (5 bases each). There are 15 residues in the CDR3. V shed 4 bases and J shed 0 bases, with 15 bases lying between them. The V gene's germline CDR1 is SQVTM and CDR2 ANQGSEA. CDR3 nucleotides: TGCAGCGTTGCCCTACGGGACGGGCACCAAGAGACCCAGTACTTC. It encodes CSVALRDGHQETQYF.

The chain links TRBV2 to TRBJ2-5; TRBD2 agrees at 7 bases. Germline V gives CDR1 SNHLY, CDR2 FYNNEI. The CDR3 length is 15 residues. Trimming at V came to 7 bases and at J to 5 bases, leaving 13 bases not matched to a gene. CDR3 sequence (DNA): TGTGCCAGCAAGTTCGAAGCGGGGCCCGGGGAGACCCAGTACTTC. This codes for CASKFEAGPGETQYF.

This clone was observed a single time. This chain connects TRBV7-9 to TRBJ2-1; D call uncertain. Trimming cost V 5 bases and J 10 bases, with 18 bases left between them. Germline CDR1 SEHNR, CDR2 FQNEAQ (reference sequence). CDR3 length equals 14 residues. CDR3 bases: TGTGCCAGCAGCCGCAAAGTCTCAGGCAGCGAGCAGTTCTTC. This gives the protein CASSRKVSGSEQFF.

This clone occurred a few times. The V call is TRBV6-2 or TRBV6-3, the J call TRBJ1-1, with D perhaps matching TRBD1 (5 bases). V lost 2 bases and J lost 4, with 8 bases in between. Germline V gene data show CDR1 as MNHEY and CDR2 as SVGEGT. This CDR3 contains 13 residues. Here the CDR3 reads CASSYVGTTEAFF. The CDR3 coding sequence is TGTGCCAGCAGTTACGTCGGGACCACTGAAGCTTTCTTT.

The chain uses TRBV6-2 or TRBV6-3 and TRBJ2-7; the D gene is possibly TRBD2 (5 bases). This CDR3 is 14 amino acids long. Germline CDR1 MNHEY, CDR2 SVGEGT. V dropped 5 bases and J dropped 2 bases, with 13 bases sitting between them. The CDR3 sequence is CASSGKGVTYEQYF. Here the CDR3 DNA reads TGTGCCAGCAGTGGGAAGGGAGTAACCTACGAGCAGTACTTC.

This sequence joins TRBV4-2 and TRBJ1-2; D unresolved. V lost 1 base and J lost 2, with 11 bases in between. The germline gives CDR1 LGHNA, CDR2 YNFKEQ. The CDR3 runs to 15 residues. The CDR3 is CASSQGTVLNYGYTF. In nucleotides, the CDR3 is TGTGCCAGCAGCCAAGGTACGGTCCTAAACTATGGCTACACCTTC.

This clone was seen more than once but under ten times. The sample has other DNA sequences that encode this CDR3 too. J is TRBJ2-7 and V is TRBV4-3; D may correspond to TRBD1 or TRBD2 (5 bases each). The V end lost 0 bases, the J end lost 7 bases, and 10 bases lay between the germline ends. The CDR3 contains 13 residues. Germline CDR1 reads LGHNA; CDR2 reads YSLEER. The CDR3 coding sequence is TGCGCCAGCAGCCAAGAAGCGTGGGGGGAGCAGTACTTC. Its protein is CASSQEAWGEQYF.

This clone was seen a single time. V gene TRBV4-2 combines with J gene TRBJ2-7, with 11 nucleotides matching TRBD2. This CDR3 spans 16 amino acids. V lost 2 bases, J lost 3 bases, and 6 bases stayed unmatched. Germline lookup yields CDR1 LGHNA and CDR2 YNFKEQ. The CDR3: CASSQSSGGWHYEQYF. The CDR3 region has the DNA TGTGCCAGCAGCCAATCTAGCGGGGGGTGGCACTACGAGCAGTACTTC.

The rearrangement links TRBV9 to TRBJ2-7; tentatively, D is TRBD1 (6 bases). Per the germline V gene, CDR1 is SGDLS and CDR2 is YYNGEE. The CDR3 has 14 amino acids. V shed 5 bases and J shed 2 bases, with 14 bases lying between them. The CDR3 sequence is CASSFQGTPYEQYF. DNA for the CDR3: TGTGCCAGCAGTTTTCAGGGGACCCCCTACGAGCAGTACTTC.

The chain is built from TRBV10-3 and TRBJ2-7, with D tentatively TRBD1 (7 bases). Germline lookup yields CDR1 ENHRY and CDR2 SYGVKD. This CDR3 has 14 amino acids. Trimming removed 7 bases at V and 1 base at J, with 14 bases between. CDR3 residues: CAIKSTGTSYEQYF. CDR3 bases: TGTGCCATCAAATCGACAGGGACTTCCTACGAGCAGTACTTC.

The chain joins TRBV21-1 to TRBJ2-3; TRBD1, the table's D call, lacks a check against the DNA. TRBV21-1 represents a pseudogene. This CDR3 spans 13 amino acids. The DNA of the CDR3 is TGTGCCGGCCGGGACAGGGTCACAGATACGCAGTATTTT. It yields the protein CAGRDRVTDTQYF.

In regard to this clone: This specimen includes other DNA sequences encoding the same CDR3. This chain links TRBV6-5 with TRBJ1-3; D is ambiguous. This CDR3 is built from 14 residues. Germline loops: CDR1 MNHEY, CDR2 SVGAGI. V dropped 0 bases and J dropped 4 bases, with 7 bases sitting between them. The CDR3 nucleotides read TGTGCCAGCAGTTACTCACCTACCGGAAACACCATATATTTT. Translating it yields CASSYSPTGNTIYF.

The table lists this clone with a few counts. The V call is TRBV7-2, the J call TRBJ2-2; D unresolved. Germline V gene data show CDR1 as SGHTA and CDR2 as FQGNSA. This CDR3 region has 13 residues. The ends were cut back, 5 bases at V and 1 base at J, with 5 bases in the middle. This CDR3 is CASSRGNTGELFF. DNA for the CDR3: TGTGCCAGCAGCAGAGGGAACACCGGGGAGCTGTTTTTT.

The chain joins TRBV18 to TRBJ1-5; no clear D gene. Germline V CDR1 and CDR2: KGHSH, LQKENI. The germline V and J ends were trimmed by 1 base and 3 bases, with 7 bases remaining between them. The CDR3 is 14 residues long. The CDR3 nucleotides read TGTGCCAGCTCACCACGGCGAGACAATCAGCCCCAGCATTTT. Translation: CASSPRRDNQPQHF.

CDR3: CASSQEWSGHPSGANVLTF. The CDR3 DNA follows: TGCGCCAGCAGCCAAGAATGGTCGGGACACCCGTCTGGGGCCAACGTCCTGACTTTC. V usage is TRBV4-3 and J usage is TRBJ2-6; D may be TRBD1 (6 bases). The CDR3 runs 19 residues. V was pared by 0 bases and J by 1 base, with 16 bases between. Germline V gene data show CDR1 as LGHNA and CDR2 as YSLEER.

This chain uses TRBV5-5 with TRBJ2-3; the D is unclear. From germline, CDR1 is SGHKS and CDR2 YYEKEE (reference sequence). Trimming left V 0 bases short and J 4 bases short, with 15 bases between. The CDR3 covers 16 residues. CDR3 region: CASSLGGLAGADTQYF. Written as DNA, the CDR3 is TGTGCCAGCAGCTTGGGTGGGCTGGCTGGGGCAGATACGCAGTATTTT.